The source of this T cell receptor beta chain is a study of read filtering for tumor transcriptome and immune sequencing. The overall study: Mean patient age was about 66 years, range about 45 to 90; over 16 male, roughly 14 female. After DNase treatment, RNA was made into whole-transcriptome libraries. Per sample, TCR-region reads ranged about 4 to 11 million by IR-seq, roughly 80 to 1273 by RNA-seq.

From 300 to 400 ng of RNA, a library with molecular barcoded alpha/delta and beta/gamma adaptors was made. Using its own MiXCR run on the reads, TCRdb lists one record per CDR3 protein. The table has under 150,000 distinct CDR3 sequences, around 14% seen once. The CDR3 covers 15 residues. Germline lookup yields CDR1 SGDLS and CDR2 YYNGEE. A word on this clonotype: A much larger clone differs by one base, so this may be a read error.

The sequenced sample consisted of a population of CD138-negative cells sorted from bone marrow. The TCR sequence derives from a donor over 35 with multiple myeloma. This chain connects TRBV9 to TRBJ2-1; TRBD2 aligns across 9 bases. As DNA, the CDR3 is TGTGCCAGCAGCGTAGCGACTAGCGGTAACAATGGGCAGTTCTTC. Protein product: CASSVATSGNNGQFF.